This T cell receptor beta chain was profiled in a study of blood T cell repertoires in COVID-19. Study at large: Samples representing acute and convalescent COVID-19 were sourced from the United States, Italy and Spain. The cDNA or gDNA used as material had been derived from T cells, B-cell-depleted T cells, or PBMCs.

Per the authors' pipeline: Reference gene primers were amplified, and this amplification served to estimate nucleated cell counts. Method: immunoSEQ multiplex PCR; TCRdb's copy keeps in-frame clones and lacks some. V and J calls and clone size are those listed in that table; D and trimming were worked out from the DNA. The data show approximately 210,000 clones, roughly nine tenths seen once. Germline assignment: CDR1 MDHEN and CDR2 SYDVKM. Germline trimming cut 6 bases from V and 3 bases from J; bases unmatched to any gene: 3. The CDR3 has 15 residues. This clonotype was obtained from a man aged 65 to 85 with acute or convalescent COVID-19. Sequencing was carried out using peripheral blood. The V gene is TRBV28, the J gene TRBJ1-6; 9 bases align to TRBD1. The CDR3 is CASRGQGHYNSPLHF. The DNA of the CDR3 is TGTGCCAGCAGGGGACAGGGCCACTATAATTCACCCCTCCACTTT.